A selection of T cell receptor beta chains follows, all from one sample in a study of cytomegalovirus exposure and HLA in healthy donors. Sequencing used immunoSEQ multiplex PCR; TCRdb keeps in-frame clones, though not all of them. The data show under 300,000 clones, nearly 95% seen once. Sample: PBMCs. The receptors were sampled from a girl aged 2-15 years in good health and CMV-seronegative. Each CDR3 is given with its conserved first and last residue. A D gene is named only where the DNA matches it firmly.

TRBJ1-3	TRBD1	TRBV7-9	CASSRETGFGNTIYF
TRBJ2-1	TRBD2	TRBV7-9	CASSLGGGEQFF
TRBJ2-1	-	TRBV6-1	CASMERLTGNEQFF
TRBJ1-6	-	TRBV15	CATRFSSNSPLHF
TRBJ1-2	-	TRBV18	CASSPLGGDGYTF
TRBJ2-5	TRBD2	TRBV30	CAWSAYVAGGPNTETQYF
TRBJ2-2	TRBD2	TRBV2	CAKTSGSTGELFF
TRBJ2-1	TRBD2	TRBV5-1	CASSPLPGGGSYNEQFF
TRBJ2-5	TRBD2	TRBV11-2	CASSLEVRGLAGAYQETQYF
TRBJ1-4	TRBD1	TRBV19	CASSSDRGKLFF
TRBJ2-2	TRBD1	TRBV7-9	CASTRTGQPNTGELFF
TRBJ2-2	-	TRBV19	CASSMGGTATGELFF
-	-	TRBV27	CASSLPGAEYEQYF
TRBJ1-2	-	TRBV20-1	CSAVGRYGYTF
TRBJ2-7	TRBD2	TRBV14	CASSQARLAGTYEQYF
TRBJ1-6	-	TRBV2	CASSLSPLHF
TRBJ1-4	TRBD1	TRBV28	CASSHRGTNEKLFF
TRBJ1-5	-	TRBV29-1	CSVVDGVNQPQHF
TRBJ2-3	TRBD2	TRBV14	CASSPGGGFTDTQYF
TRBJ2-1	-	TRBV2	CASSPRARGDEQFF
TRBJ2-7	-	TRBV11-2	CASSLGGGDTLSYEQYF
TRBJ2-2	TRBD2	TRBV4-2	CASSRDLAGGLAGELFF
TRBJ2-5	-	TRBV13	CASSLGRGLGTETQYF